The 14 T cell receptor beta chains listed next were all sequenced from one sample in a study of cytomegalovirus exposure and HLA in healthy donors. Primers: 60 Vbeta forward and 13 Jbeta reverse. Method: immunoSEQ multiplex PCR; TCRdb's copy keeps in-frame clones and lacks some. This sample has 90,000 to 100,000 clones, with 75% to 85% found just once. Sequencing was carried out using PBMCs. Receptors originate from a man aged 18-30 years in good health and CMV-seronegative.

This chain joins TRBV4-1 and TRBJ2-7; 11 nucleotides line up with TRBD2. Trimming at V came to 1 base and at J to 3 bases, leaving 5 bases not matched to a gene. Looked up from germline, CDR1 is MGHRA and CDR2 is YSYEKL. The CDR3 contains 16 residues. The CDR3 DNA reads as TGCGCCAGCAGCCAAGCGACTAGCGGGGAAAGCTACGAGCAGTACTTC. Amino acids: CASSQATSGESYEQYF.

The chain links TRBV18 to TRBJ2-2, with TRBD2 matching 10 bases. Germline assignment: CDR1 KGHSH and CDR2 LQKENI. This CDR3 is built from 17 residues. J lost 7 bases, V lost 1 base, and 9 bases had no gene match. CDR3 sequence: CASSPHPAGGPGGELFF. DNA for the CDR3: TGTGCCAGCTCACCACATCCAGCGGGGGGGCCTGGCGGGGAGCTGTTTTTT.

The chain uses TRBV9 and TRBJ2-5; 7 bases are a match to TRBD2. From germline, CDR1 is SGDLS and CDR2 YYNGEE. The CDR3 runs 13 residues. V shed 3 bases and J 7 bases; nucleotides not matched to a gene: 6. The CDR3 protein is CASSDGGDWTQYF. CDR3 in DNA: TGTGCCAGCAGCGATGGGGGGGATTGGACCCAGTACTTC. The entire variable domain, with the rest obtained from reference TRBV9 and TRBJ2-5, is as follows: DSGVTQTPKHLITATGQRVTLRCSPRSGDLSVYWYQQSLDQGLQFLIQYYNGEERAKGNILERFSAQQFPDLHSELNLSSLELGDSALYFCASSDGGDWTQYFGPGTRLLVL.

V usage is TRBV7-7 and J usage is TRBJ2-1; D is possibly TRBD2 (5 bases). Trimming took 1 base from V and 8 from J, leaving 9 bases between them. Germline V gives CDR1 SSHAT, CDR2 FNYEAQ (reference sequence). This CDR3 is 13 amino acids long. The CDR3 bases are TGTGCCAGCAGCTTAGTTGAGGGCTATGAGCAGTTCTTC. This codes for CASSLVEGYEQFF.

The chain has TRBV5-6 and TRBJ1-2, with no clear D. Trimming left V 1 base short and J 5 bases short, with 15 bases between. The CDR3 is made up of 15 amino acids. CDR1 SGHDT and CDR2 YYEEEE come from the germline V gene. CDR3 region: CASSLQGGELYGYTF. CDR3 in DNA: TGTGCCAGCAGCTTGCAAGGCGGGGAGCTATATGGCTACACCTTC.

This chain links TRBV6-5 with TRBJ1-2; no reliable D call. The germline V gene has CDR1 MNHEY and CDR2 SVGAGI. The CDR3 extends over 15 amino acids. Trimming took 9 bases from V and 1 from J, leaving 18 bases between them. In DNA form, the CDR3 reads TGTGCCAGTACCAAGCGACTAACTAGTAACTATGGCTACACCTTC. Translated: CASTKRLTSNYGYTF.

The count of this clone is one. This sequence joins TRBV29-1 and TRBJ2-2; D is unresolved. The CDR3 consists of 11 residues. V was pared by 5 bases and J by 6 bases, with 7 bases between. Germline-derived CDR1 and CDR2 are SQVTM and ANQGSEA. The CDR3 coding sequence is TGCAGCGTTTATGTAGCCGGGGAGCTGTTTTTT. As protein: CSVYVAGELFF.

This clone was observed once. This chain uses TRBV19 with TRBJ2-2; D perhaps matches TRBD1 (6 bases). Germline CDR1 reads LNHDA; CDR2 reads SQIVND (reference sequence). The V end was cut by 4 bases, the J end by 5 bases, with 14 bases between. This CDR3 comprises 15 residues. The CDR3 DNA reads as TGTGCCAGTAGTACAAACAGGGAATTAACCGGGGAGCTGTTTTTT. Its protein is CASSTNRELTGELFF.

The chain joins TRBV7-8 to TRBJ1-4; 7 nucleotides match TRBD1. Germline CDR1 SGHVS, CDR2 FQNEAQ. V lost 4 bases to trimming and J lost 9 bases; unmatched junction nucleotides: 8. The CDR3 is 14 amino acids. In nucleotides, the CDR3 is TGTGCCAGCAGCTACCGGGACAGTGCAAAAAAACTGTTTTTT. Encoded protein: CASSYRDSAKKLFF.

The J gene is TRBJ2-3, the V gene TRBV5-5; 8 positions agree with TRBD2. V was pared by 4 bases and J by 3 bases, with 4 bases of the junction left unmatched. The CDR3 is 14 amino acids. Germline V gene sequence: CDR1 SGHKS, CDR2 YYEKEE (reference sequence). The CDR3 spells CASSALAGTDTQYF. DNA for the CDR3: TGTGCCAGCAGCGCCCTAGCGGGTACAGATACGCAGTATTTT. The whole variable domain, filled in from reference TRBV5-5 and TRBJ2-3, reads DAGVTQSPTHLIKTRGQQVTLRCSPISGHKSVSWYQQVLGQGPQFIFQYYEKEERGRGNFPDRFSARQFPNYSSELNVNALLLGDSALYLCASSALAGTDTQYFGPGTRLTVL.

V usage is TRBV9 and J usage is TRBJ2-5; TRBD2 is a possible D gene (7 bases). V gave up 8 bases and J gave up 5 bases, with 16 bases separating them. The CDR3 is made up of 13 amino acids. CDR1 and CDR2 from the germline V gene are SGDLS and YYNGEE. The CDR3 sequence is CAREGGEEETQYF. In DNA form, the CDR3 reads TGTGCCAGGGAGGGGGGGGAAGAGGAGACCCAGTACTTC. The full variable domain, with the rest looked up from reference TRBV9 and TRBJ2-5, is DSGVTQTPKHLITATGQRVTLRCSPRSGDLSVYWYQQSLDQGLQFLIQYYNGEERAKGNILERFSAQQFPDLHSELNLSSLELGDSALYFCAREGGEEETQYFGPGTRLLVL.

Only one count was recorded for this clone. This chain uses TRBV6-6 with TRBJ1-3; weak D call: TRBD1 (5 bases). Deletions cut 6 bases from V and 2 bases from J, with 8 bases between. CDR1 MNHNY and CDR2 SVGAGI come from the germline V gene (reference sequence). CDR3 length: 13 residues. In DNA form, the CDR3 reads TGTGCCAGCAGGACGACAGCTGGAAACACCATATATTTT. Its protein is CASRTTAGNTIYF.

Note on this clone: In this CDR3 the conserved last residue, phenylalanine or tryptophan, is missing, so a read error is likely. This chain joins TRBV7-6 and TRBJ1-2; perhaps TRBD1 as D (6 bases). The germline gives CDR1 SGHVS, CDR2 FNYEAQ. The V gene lost 5 bases and the J gene lost 5 bases, with 24 bases spanning the gap. This CDR3 spans 17 amino acids. CDR3 amino acids: CASSPRGAGTTCYGYTL. CDR3 DNA: TGTGCCAGCAGCCCACGGGGGGCCGGGACAACTTGTTATGGCTACACCCTC.

V usage is TRBV27 and J usage is TRBJ1-2; D ambiguous. The CDR3 length is 15 residues. The V gene lost 4 bases and the J gene lost 2 bases, with 14 bases spanning the gap. CDR1 is MNHEY and CDR2 is SMNVEV in the germline V gene (reference sequence). The DNA for the CDR3 is TGTGCCAGCAGTTCTTCCCTTGAGGGCAACTATGGCTACACCTTC. The encoded protein is CASSSSLEGNYGYTF.